The 10 T cell receptor beta chains given below trace back to one sample, sequenced in a study of Ad26.COV2.S vaccination and SARS-CoV-2 variants. Produced via immunoSEQ multiplex PCR; TCRdb's table is partial and in-frame only. The sample contains 300,000 to 350,000 clones, about 82% of which appear only once. The treatment was: about 20 received Ad26.COV2.S at low or high dose, single or two shots; five or six received placebo; per-sample allocation not given. Samples were taken on day 63 after the first vaccine or placebo injection. The sample consisted of peripheral blood, taken in a trial of Ad26.COV2.S vaccine versus placebo. Receptors were obtained from a person between 18 and 65 years old who received the Ad26.COV2.S COVID-19 vaccine or a placebo.

The chain couples TRBV3-1 (or the pseudogene TRBV3-2) to TRBJ1-3; D remains ambiguous. The CDR3 totals 15 residues. The ends were cut back, 0 bases at V and 2 bases at J, with 8 bases in the middle. Germline V lookup: CDR1 LGHDT, CDR2 YNNKEL (reference sequence). CDR3 in DNA: TGTGCCAGCAGCCAAGATTTAGTTGCTGGAAACACCATATATTTT. It yields the protein CASSQDLVAGNTIYF.

This chain uses TRBV5-4 with TRBJ2-1, with D tentatively TRBD1 (6 bases). The CDR3 has 13 residues. Trimming took off 0 bases at V and 7 bases at J, with 8 bases between the two ends. CDR1 and CDR2 (germline): SGHNT, YYREEE (reference sequence). The DNA of the CDR3 is TGTGCCAGCAGCTTGGCTAGGGGGAATGAGCAGTTCTTC. Translation: CASSLARGNEQFF.

This sequence joins TRBV30 and TRBJ1-2, with D possibly matching TRBD1 (5 bases). CDR1 and CDR2 from the germline V gene are GTSNPN and SVGIG (reference sequence). V was cut by 1 base and J by 8 bases, with 8 bases left in between. The CDR3 is 11 residues long. The CDR3 DNA is TGTGCCTGGAGTGGAGGGGCGGGCTACACCTTC. Its translation is CAWSGGAGYTF.

The chain has TRBV5-5 and TRBJ2-3; TRBD1 matches at 10 bases. In germline, CDR1 is SGHKS, CDR2 YYEKEE (reference sequence). There are 16 residues in the CDR3. The V gene end was trimmed by 4 bases and the J gene end by 4 bases; junction bases not matched to a gene: 9. The CDR3 nucleotides are TGTGCCAGCAGCGATCGGGACAGGGGCCCCGCAGATACGCAGTATTTT. As protein: CASSDRDRGPADTQYF.

The gene calls are TRBV7-2 and TRBJ2-2; the match to TRBD2 covers 7 bases. Per the germline V gene, CDR1 is SGHTA and CDR2 is FQGNSA. V lost 2 bases and J lost 4; bases outside the gene matches: 7. This CDR3 is 16 amino acids long. The CDR3 sequence: CASSLMGGDFTGELFF. CDR3 coding DNA: TGTGCCAGCAGCTTAATGGGAGGGGACTTCACCGGGGAGCTGTTTTTT.

J is TRBJ2-3 and V is TRBV20-1; D unclear. CDR3 length: 13 amino acids. Germline lookup yields CDR1 DFQATT and CDR2 SNEGSKA (reference sequence). V lost 6 bases, J lost 0 bases, and 10 bases lay in between. As DNA, the CDR3 is TGCAGTGCGAGTACCTCTAGCACAGATACGCAGTATTTT. It codes for CSASTSSTDTQYF.

A single count supports this clone. This chain uses TRBV19 with TRBJ1-5; D call uncertain. The germline V gene encodes CDR1 LNHDA and CDR2 SQIVND (reference sequence). The CDR3 sequence is 13 residues long. The ends were cut back, 3 bases at V and 5 bases at J, with 8 bases in the middle. In DNA form, the CDR3 reads TGTGCCAGTAGTATCGGTTTGGATCAGCCCCAGCATTTT. Encoded protein: CASSIGLDQPQHF.

This chain uses TRBV5-1 with TRBJ2-7, with TRBD2 matching over 11 bases. The J segment lost 1 base and the V segment lost 4 bases, leaving 4 bases of the junction unmatched. This CDR3 is built from 15 residues. Germline V gives CDR1 SGHRS, CDR2 YFSETQ. The CDR3 region has the DNA TGCGCCAGCAGCCCGTGGACTAGCGGGTCCTACGAGCAGTACTTC. This codes for CASSPWTSGSYEQYF.

The V and J genes are TRBV7-2 and TRBJ2-1; perhaps TRBD1 as D (6 bases). The CDR3 is made up of 12 amino acids. The V gene's germline CDR1 is SGHTA and CDR2 FQGNSA. The V end was cut by 2 bases, the J end by 13 bases, with 12 bases between. As DNA, the CDR3 is TGTGCCAGCAGCTTACTACAGGGAAGTCAGTTCTTC. Translating it yields CASSLLQGSQFF.

The chain uses TRBV5-6 and TRBJ1-1; D may be TRBD1 (5 bases). Deletions cut 4 bases from V and 0 bases from J, with 16 bases between. This CDR3 has 16 amino acids. Germline assignment: CDR1 SGHDT and CDR2 YYEEEE. The CDR3 sequence is CASSPLSRDLNTEAFF. Written as DNA, the CDR3 is TGTGCCAGCAGCCCTTTGTCCAGGGATCTGAACACTGAAGCTTTCTTT.